The 5 T cell receptor beta chains below were found in one sample sequenced in a study of shared clonotypes between healthy human individuals. The protocol was immunoSEQ multiplex PCR, while the TCRdb copy is restricted to in-frame clones and leaves out a portion. The sample has 900,000 to 1,200,000 clones, roughly 74% seen once; the top ten hold under 0.8%. The specimen sequenced was memory CD4+ T cells from PBMCs. As for subset: CD45RA-negative fraction. The receptors shown here come from a man between 18 and 35 years old in good health. Some clones in this sample may be carry-over from other donors' samples.

The chain carries TRBV7-6 and TRBJ1-1; D is undetermined. The CDR3 is made up of 13 amino acids. The germline CDR1 and CDR2 sequences are SGHVS and FNYEAQ. Trimming cost V 5 bases and J 6 bases, with 13 bases left between them. The CDR3 DNA follows: TGTGCCAGCAGCCTAAACCGAAACGCTGAAGCTTTCTTT. Amino acids: CASSLNRNAEAFF.

In DNA, the CDR3 is TGTGCCAGCAGCTTAATTACAGGCCGTAATGAAAAACTGTTTTTT. It yields the protein CASSLITGRNEKLFF. The V call is TRBV7-8, the J call TRBJ1-4; possibly TRBD1 for D (5 bases). CDR1 and CDR2 from the germline V gene are SGHVS and FQNEAQ. Trimming took off 2 bases at V and 4 bases at J, with 11 bases between the two ends. The CDR3 loop spans 15 amino acids.

J is TRBJ2-1 and V is TRBV11-2, with 10 positions matching TRBD2. V was pared by 3 bases and J by 3 bases, with 2 bases of the junction left unmatched. In germline, CDR1 is SGHAT, CDR2 FQNNGV. This CDR3 region has 15 residues. CDR3 in amino acids: CASSFRTSGYNEQFF. DNA of the CDR3: TGTGCCAGCAGCTTCCGGACTAGCGGCTACAATGAGCAGTTCTTC.

This chain joins TRBV11-1 and TRBJ2-1; D tentatively reads TRBD1 or TRBD2 (6 bases each). CDR3 length: 15 amino acids. Germline V gives CDR1 SGHAT, CDR2 FQDESV (reference sequence). V lost 5 bases to trimming and J lost 3 bases, with 14 bases between them. This CDR3 reads CASSRLGGGYNEQFF. The DNA for the CDR3 is TGTGCCAGCAGCCGGCTAGGGGGAGGCTACAATGAGCAGTTCTTC.

J is TRBJ1-3 and V is TRBV6-5; D is uncertain. The germline V gene encodes CDR1 MNHEY and CDR2 SVGAGI. The CDR3 runs 14 residues. V was clipped by 7 bases and J by 0 bases, with 10 bases between them. This CDR3 is CASKGPFSGNTIYF. DNA of the CDR3: TGTGCCAGCAAAGGACCTTTCTCTGGAAACACCATATATTTT.